The TCR beta chain described here comes from a study of T cell clonality in common variable immunodeficiency. Findings and caveats of the study: Reportedly, TCR beta sequences from common variable immunodeficiency showed fewer deletions and N-nucleotide insertions.

Germline assignment: CDR1 LNHDA and CDR2 SQIVND (reference sequence). V lost 8 bases, J lost 2 bases, and 20 bases lay in between. CDR3 length: 16 residues. Control and CVID samples contributed equal amounts of genomic DNA. Some clones are missing from TCRdb's copy, which holds only in-frame ones; the method was immunoSEQ multiplex PCR. This sample's table reports about 15,000 clones. Caucasian heritage predominated among both patients and controls. Blood samples were heparinized, about 5 to 9 ml per donor. To note about this clone: Antigen unknown. The read terminates 3 residues ahead of where the CDR3 ends, so the germline J gene completes it.

This rearrangement joins TRBV19 to TRBJ2-3; a possible D gene is TRBD2 (5 bases). The material sequenced was peripheral blood mononuclear cells. This receptor was taken from a human donor with common variable immunodeficiency. This chain's CDR3 is CASSSYVRVVTDTQYF. CDR3 DNA, as far as it was read: TGTGCCAGTTCTTCCTACGTGAGGGTCGTCACAGATACG.